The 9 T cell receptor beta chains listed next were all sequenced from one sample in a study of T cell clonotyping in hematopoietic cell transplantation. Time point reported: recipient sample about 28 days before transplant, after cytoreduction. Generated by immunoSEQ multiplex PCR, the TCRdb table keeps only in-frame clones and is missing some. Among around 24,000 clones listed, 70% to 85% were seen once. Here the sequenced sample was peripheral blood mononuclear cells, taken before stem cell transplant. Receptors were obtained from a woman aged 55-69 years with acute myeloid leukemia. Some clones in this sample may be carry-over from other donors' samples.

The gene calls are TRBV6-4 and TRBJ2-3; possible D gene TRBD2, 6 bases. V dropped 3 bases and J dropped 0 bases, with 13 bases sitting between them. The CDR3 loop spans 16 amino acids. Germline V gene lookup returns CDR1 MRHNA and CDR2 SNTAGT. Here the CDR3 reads CASSEIAESSTDTQYF. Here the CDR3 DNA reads TGTGCCAGCAGTGAGATAGCGGAAAGCAGCACAGATACGCAGTATTTT.

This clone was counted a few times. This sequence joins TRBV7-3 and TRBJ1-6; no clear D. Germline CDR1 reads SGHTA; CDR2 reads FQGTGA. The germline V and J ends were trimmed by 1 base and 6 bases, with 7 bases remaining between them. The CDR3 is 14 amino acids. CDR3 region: CASSLSPANSPLHF. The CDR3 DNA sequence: TGTGCCAGCAGCTTAAGCCCAGCTAATTCACCCCTCCACTTT.

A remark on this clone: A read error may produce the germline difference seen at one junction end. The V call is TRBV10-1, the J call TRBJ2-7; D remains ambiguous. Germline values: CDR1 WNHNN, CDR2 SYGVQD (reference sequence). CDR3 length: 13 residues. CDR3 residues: CASSDLTSHEQYF. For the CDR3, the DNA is TGCGCCAGCAGCGACCTAACCTCCCACGAGCAGTACTTC.

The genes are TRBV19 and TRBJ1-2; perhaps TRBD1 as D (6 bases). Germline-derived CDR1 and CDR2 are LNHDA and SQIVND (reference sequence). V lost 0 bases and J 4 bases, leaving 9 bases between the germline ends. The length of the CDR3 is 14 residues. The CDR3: CASSIDAGAYGYTF. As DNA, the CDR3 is TGTGCCAGTAGTATAGATGCAGGGGCCTATGGCTACACCTTC.

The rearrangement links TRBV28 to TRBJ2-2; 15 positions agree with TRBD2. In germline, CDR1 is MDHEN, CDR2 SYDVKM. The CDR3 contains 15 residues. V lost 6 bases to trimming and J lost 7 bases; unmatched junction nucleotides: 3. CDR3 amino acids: CASSRTSGRVGELFF. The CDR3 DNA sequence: TGTGCCAGCAGCCGGACTAGCGGGAGGGTCGGGGAGCTGTTTTTT. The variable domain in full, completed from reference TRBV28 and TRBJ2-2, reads DVKVTQSSRYLVKRTGEKVFLECVQDMDHENMFWYRQDPGLGLRLIYFSYDVKMKEKGDIPEGYSVSREKKERFSLILESASTNQTSMYLCASSRTSGRVGELFFGEGSRLTVL.

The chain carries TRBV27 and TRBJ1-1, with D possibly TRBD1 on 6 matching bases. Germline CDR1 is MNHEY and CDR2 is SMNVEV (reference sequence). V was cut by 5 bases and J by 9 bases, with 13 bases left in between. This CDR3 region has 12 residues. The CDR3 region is CASSLQGGKAFF. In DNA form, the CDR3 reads TGTGCCAGCAGTCTACAGGGAGGAAAAGCTTTCTTT.

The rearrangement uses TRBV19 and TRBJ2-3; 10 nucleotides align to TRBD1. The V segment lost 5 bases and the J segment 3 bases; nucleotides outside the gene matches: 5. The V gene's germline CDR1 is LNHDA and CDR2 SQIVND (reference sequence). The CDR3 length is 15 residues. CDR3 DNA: TGTGCCAGTAGTGCCCGGGACAGGGGAACAGATACGCAGTATTTT. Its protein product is CASSARDRGTDTQYF.

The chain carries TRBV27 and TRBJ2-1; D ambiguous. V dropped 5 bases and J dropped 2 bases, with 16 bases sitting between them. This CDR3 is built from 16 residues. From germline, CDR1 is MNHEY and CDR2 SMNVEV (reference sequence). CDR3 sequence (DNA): TGTGCCAGCAGTCCCACCAGGTCTCTTACCTACAATGAGCAGTTCTTC. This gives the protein CASSPTRSLTYNEQFF.

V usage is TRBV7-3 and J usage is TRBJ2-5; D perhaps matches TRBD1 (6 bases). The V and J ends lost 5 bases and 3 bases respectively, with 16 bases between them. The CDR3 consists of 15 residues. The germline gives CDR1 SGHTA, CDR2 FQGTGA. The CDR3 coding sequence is TGTGCCAGCAGCCCCCTTGGACAGATTGAAGAGACCCAGTACTTC. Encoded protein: CASSPLGQIEETQYF.